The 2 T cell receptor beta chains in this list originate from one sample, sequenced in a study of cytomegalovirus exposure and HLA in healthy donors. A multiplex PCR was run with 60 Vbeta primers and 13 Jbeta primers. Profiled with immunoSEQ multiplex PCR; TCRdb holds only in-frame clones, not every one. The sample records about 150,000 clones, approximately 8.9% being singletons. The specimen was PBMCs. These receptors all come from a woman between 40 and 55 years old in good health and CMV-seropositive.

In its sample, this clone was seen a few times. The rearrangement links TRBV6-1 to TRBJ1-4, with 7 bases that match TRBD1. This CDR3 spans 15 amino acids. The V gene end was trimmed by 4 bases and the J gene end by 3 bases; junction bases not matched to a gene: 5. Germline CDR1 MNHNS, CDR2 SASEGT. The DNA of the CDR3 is TGTGCCAGCAGTGCGGGGACAGCTCCTAATGAAAAACTGTTTTTT. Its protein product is CASSAGTAPNEKLFF.

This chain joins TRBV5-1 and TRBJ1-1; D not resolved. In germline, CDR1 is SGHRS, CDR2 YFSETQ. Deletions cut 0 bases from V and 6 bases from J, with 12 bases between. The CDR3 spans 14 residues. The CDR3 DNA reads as TGCGCCAGCAGCTTGGCGTCAGGCAACCCTGAAGCTTTCTTT. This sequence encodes CASSLASGNPEAFF. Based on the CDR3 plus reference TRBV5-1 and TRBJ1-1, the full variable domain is KAGVTQTPRYLIKTRGQQVTLSCSPISGHRSVSWYQQTPGQGLQFLFEYFSETQRNKGNFPGRFSGRQFSNSRSEMNVSTLELGDSALYLCASSLASGNPEAFFGQGTRLTVV.